This is a list of T cell receptor beta chains from one sample in a study of blood T cell repertoires in COVID-19. Only in-frame clones appear in the TCRdb table, and some are missing; sequencing was by immunoSEQ multiplex PCR. The table lists some 300,000 clones, around 89% of them singletons. Sample: peripheral blood. These receptor sequences come from a woman aged 40 to 55 with COVID-19, enrolled during active disease. Each CDR3 is given with its conserved first and last residue. The D gene is left open where the match is weak. Rows give clone size only sometimes, using once, few, many, or a class for an expanded clone.

NA | TRBJ2-5 | TRBV7-2 | TRBD1 | TGTGCCAGCAGGAGGACAGGGAGGGAGACCCAGTACTTC | CASRRTGRETQYF
NA | TRBJ2-7 | TRBV6-2/TRBV6-3 | NA | TGTGCCAGCAGTTACTCTAGACAGGCGAACTCCTACGAGCAGTACTTC | CASSYSRQANSYEQYF
NA | TRBJ1-4 | TRBV14 | NA | TGTGCCAGCAGCCAAGGGCAGGTTGGAAACGAAAAACTGTTTTTT | CASSQGQVGNEKLFF
NA | TRBJ2-7 | TRBV28 | NA | TGTGCCAGCAGCCTCGACAGATACGAGCAGTACTTC | CASSLDRYEQYF
NA | TRBJ1-3 | TRBV11-2 | TRBD1 | TGTGCCAGCAGCTCACCGGGACAGGCTGGAAACACCATATATTTT | CASSSPGQAGNTIYF
NA | TRBJ2-5 | TRBV5-1 | NA | TGCGCCAGCAGCAATGCCCCTTCGGGGCAAGAGACCCAGTACTTC | CASSNAPSGQETQYF
NA | TRBJ2-1 | TRBV9 | TRBD2 | TGTGCCAGCAGTCCCAATCCCTACTCGGCGGGAGCGGGGTATGAGCAGTTCTTC | CASSPNPYSAGAGYEQFF
NA | TRBJ2-6 | TRBV19 | NA | TGTGCCAGTAGTTCCCGGGACTGGGTCGTATTCCTGACTTTC | CASSSRDWVVFLTF
once | TRBJ2-3 | TRBV24-1 | NA | TGTGCCACCAGTGATTCTTCACAGGCCACAGATACGCAGTATTTT | CATSDSSQATDTQYF
NA | TRBJ2-7 | TRBV19 | TRBD2 | TGTGCCAGTAGTATCATCCCGGGGGGAAATTACGAGCAGTACTTC | CASSIIPGGNYEQYF
once | TRBJ2-7 | TRBV4-1 | TRBD1 | TGCGCCAGCAGCCGGCAGGGGGCCGAGCAGTACTTC | CASSRQGAEQYF
NA | TRBJ1-1 | TRBV28 | NA | TGTGCCAGCATCGGCACTGAAGCTTTCTTT | CASIGTEAFF
NA | TRBJ2-7 | TRBV5-1 | NA | TGCGCCAGCAGCTTGGGGCCCCCCTCCTACGAGCAGTACTTC | CASSLGPPSYEQYF
NA | TRBJ1-2 | TRBV30 | NA | TGTGCCTGGACAGTCAACTATGGCTACACCTTC | CAWTVNYGYTF
once | TRBJ1-2 | TRBV19 | NA | TGTGCCAGTACAAGTCTCGGACAGCCCTATGGCTACACCTTC | CASTSLGQPYGYTF
NA | TRBJ1-2 | TRBV4-3 | NA | TGCGCCAGCAGCCAAGACAGGGTCTATTCCTATGGCTACACCTTC | CASSQDRVYSYGYTF
NA | TRBJ1-4 | TRBV5-1 | NA | TGCGCCAGCAGCCTCGGGAGGGGGACTAATGAAAAACTGTTTTTT | CASSLGRGTNEKLFF
NA | TRBJ2-2 | TRBV28 | NA | TGTGCCAGCCTAGGAGAGAGGAACACCGGGGAGCTGTTTTTT | CASLGERNTGELFF
NA | TRBJ2-5 | TRBV28 | NA | TGTGCCAGCAGTGGAGGGCCAGGAGAGACCCAGTACTTC | CASSGGPGETQYF
NA | TRBJ1-5 | TRBV11-2 | TRBD1 | TGTGCCAGCAGCGCAGGACAGGGGGAGACCAATCAGCCCCAGCATTTT | CASSAGQGETNQPQHF
once | TRBJ1-1 | TRBV19 | TRBD1 | TGTGCCAGTAGTACCCGCGGACAGGGGAAGACTGAAGCTTTCTTT | CASSTRGQGKTEAFF
NA | TRBJ2-1 | TRBV2 | TRBD2 | TGTGCCAGCAGAATAGCGGGGGGGGCCTACAATGAGCAGTTCTTC | CASRIAGGAYNEQFF
NA | TRBJ2-7 | TRBV19 | NA | TGTGCCAGTAGTATAGGAGGTAGCGGAAACTACGAGCAGTACTTC | CASSIGGSGNYEQYF
NA | TRBJ1-6 | TRBV5-1 | NA | TGCGCCAGCAGCTCGGCCCGGGAACCTCATAATTCACCCCTCCACTTT | CASSSAREPHNSPLHF